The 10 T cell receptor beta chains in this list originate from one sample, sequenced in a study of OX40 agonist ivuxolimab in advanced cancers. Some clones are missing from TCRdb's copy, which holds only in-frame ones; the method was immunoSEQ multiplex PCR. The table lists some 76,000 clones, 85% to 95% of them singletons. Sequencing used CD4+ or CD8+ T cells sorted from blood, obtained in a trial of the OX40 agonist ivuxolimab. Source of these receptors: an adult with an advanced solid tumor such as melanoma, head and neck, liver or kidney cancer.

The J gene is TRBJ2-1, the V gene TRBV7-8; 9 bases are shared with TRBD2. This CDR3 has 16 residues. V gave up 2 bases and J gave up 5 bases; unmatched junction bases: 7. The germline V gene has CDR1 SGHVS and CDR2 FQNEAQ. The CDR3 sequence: CASSLRSGGFDNEQFF. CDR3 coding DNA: TGTGCCAGCAGCTTAAGGAGCGGGGGGTTTGACAATGAGCAGTTCTTC.

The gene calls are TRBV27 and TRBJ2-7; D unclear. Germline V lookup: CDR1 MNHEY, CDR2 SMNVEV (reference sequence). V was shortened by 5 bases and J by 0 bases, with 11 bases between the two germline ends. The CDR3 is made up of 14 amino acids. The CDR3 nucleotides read TGTGCCAGCAGTCCAGACCGAAACTCCTACGAGCAGTACTTC. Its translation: CASSPDRNSYEQYF.

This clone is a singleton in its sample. CDR3 sequence reads: CASSAKTGGNEKLFF. The CDR3 region has the DNA TGTGCCAGCAGCGCTAAAACAGGGGGTAATGAAAAACTGTTTTTT. The genes are TRBV9 and TRBJ1-4; TRBD1 matches 8 bases. V lost 3 bases to trimming and J lost 4 bases; unmatched junction nucleotides: 5. This CDR3 is 15 amino acids long. Germline V CDR1 and CDR2: SGDLS, YYNGEE.

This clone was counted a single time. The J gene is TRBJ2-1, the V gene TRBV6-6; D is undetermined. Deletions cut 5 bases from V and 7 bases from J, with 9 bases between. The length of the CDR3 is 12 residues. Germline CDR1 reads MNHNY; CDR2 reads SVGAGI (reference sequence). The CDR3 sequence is CASSQTRNEQFF. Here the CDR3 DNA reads TGTGCCAGCAGTCAGACGAGAAATGAGCAGTTCTTC.

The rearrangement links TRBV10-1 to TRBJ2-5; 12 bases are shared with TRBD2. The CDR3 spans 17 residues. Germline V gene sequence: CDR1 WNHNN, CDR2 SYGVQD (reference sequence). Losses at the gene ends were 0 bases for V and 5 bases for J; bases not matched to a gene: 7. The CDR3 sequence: CASSESLTSGGPETQYF. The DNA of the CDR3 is TGCGCCAGCAGTGAGTCTTTGACTAGCGGGGGCCCGGAGACCCAGTACTTC.

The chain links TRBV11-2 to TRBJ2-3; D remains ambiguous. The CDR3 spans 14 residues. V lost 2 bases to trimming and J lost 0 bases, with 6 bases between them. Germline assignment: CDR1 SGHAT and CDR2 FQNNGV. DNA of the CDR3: TGTGCCAGCAGCTTACTCGGCAGCACAGATACGCAGTATTTT. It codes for CASSLLGSTDTQYF. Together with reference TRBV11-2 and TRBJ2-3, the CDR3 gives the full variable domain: EAGVAQSPRYKIIEKRQSVAFWCNPISGHATLYWYQQILGQGPKLLIQFQNNGVVDDSQLPKDRFSAERLKGVDSTLKIQPAKLEDSAVYLCASSLLGSTDTQYFGPGTRLTVL.

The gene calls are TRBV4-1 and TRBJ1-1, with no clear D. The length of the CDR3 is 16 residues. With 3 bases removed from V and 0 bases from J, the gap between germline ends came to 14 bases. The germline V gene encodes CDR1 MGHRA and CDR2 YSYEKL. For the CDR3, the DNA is TGCGCCAGCAGCCATGGGATAACGACTCTGAACACTGAAGCTTTCTTT. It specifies CASSHGITTLNTEAFF.

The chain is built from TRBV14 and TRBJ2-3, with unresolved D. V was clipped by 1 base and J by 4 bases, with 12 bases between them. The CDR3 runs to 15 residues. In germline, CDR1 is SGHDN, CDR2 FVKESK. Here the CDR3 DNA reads TGTGCCAGCAGCCAAGGGCCCAGCCCCCCAGATACGCAGTATTTT. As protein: CASSQGPSPPDTQYF.

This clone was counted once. The DNA for the CDR3 is TGTGCCAGCAGCGCAGGGGGACGGACTGAAGCTTTCTTT. Protein: CASSAGGRTEAFF. The V gene is TRBV9, the J gene TRBJ1-1, with 7 bases fitting TRBD1. The CDR3 covers 13 residues. The V segment lost 3 bases and the J segment 5 bases; nucleotides outside the gene matches: 4. Germline assignment: CDR1 SGDLS and CDR2 YYNGEE.

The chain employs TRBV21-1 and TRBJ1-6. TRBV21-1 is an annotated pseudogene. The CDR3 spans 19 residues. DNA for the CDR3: TGTGCCAGCAGCAAGTACGGTCTACGAGCAAGCTCCTATAATTCACCCCTCCACTTT. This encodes CASSKYGLRASSYNSPLHF.